This TCR beta chain was sequenced for a study of response to subunit inactivated influenza vaccine. Worth noting for this clonotype: Its antigen is undetermined.

Whole-study findings and limits: Few additional T cells are recruited per seasonal influenza vaccination, authors suggested.

TCRdb re-derived calls from the RT-PCR reads in MiXCR, one entry per CDR3 protein. The data contain around 300,000 distinct CDR3 sequences, 22% of them singletons. Sequencing was performed on PBMCs from blood, taken less than 22 months after vaccination. This receptor was taken from a man between 50 and 75 years old who received an inactivated influenza vaccine.

CDR3 sequence: CASSNTKTGSGNTIYF. The CDR3 coding sequence is TGTGCCAGCAGCAATACTAAGACAGGGTCTGGAAACACCATATATTTT. The chain carries TRBV7-9 and TRBJ1-3; TRBD1 agrees at 7 bases. V lost 5 bases, J lost 1 base, and 8 bases stayed unmatched. Per germline, CDR1 SEHNR and CDR2 FQNEAQ (reference sequence). There are 16 residues in the CDR3.